The entry below describes one T cell receptor beta chain. The CDR3 has 15 amino acids. CDR1 is SGHAT and CDR2 is FQNNGV in the germline V gene. V lost 1 base, J lost 7 bases, and 6 bases stayed unmatched. The data belong to a study of T cell responses to AZD1222 COVID-19 vaccine. Profiling relied on immunoSEQ multiplex PCR, and the TCRdb table lists in-frame clones only, not all of them. The sample includes 55,000 to 65,000 clones, approximately 80% of them seen just once. The receptor was isolated from an adult who received the AZD1222 COVID-19 vaccine. The specimen comprised peripheral blood, sampled 28 days after the second AZD1222 dose. The chain couples TRBV11-2 to TRBJ1-4, with 7 bases lining up with TRBD1. The CDR3 nucleotides are TGTGCCAGCAGCTTAGTAGGGGGCAGAGGTGAAAAACTGTTTTTT. Translation: CASSLVGGRGEKLFF.